This T cell receptor (beta chain) was documented in a study of cytomegalovirus exposure and HLA in healthy donors. As concerns this clone: Antigen: not known.

The germline V and J ends were trimmed by 0 bases and 5 bases, with 5 bases remaining between them. The CDR3 has 13 amino acids. Per germline, CDR1 SGDLS and CDR2 YYNGEE. Regarding the study as a whole: Usually a TCR sequence was rare, but some public TCRs were found in many donors. It was shown in a later analysis that HLA-associated TCR beta chains were more clonally expanded than other, equally common chains. Investigators reported approximately 150 TCR beta chains as tied to cytomegalovirus.

Use of 60 Vbeta and 13 Jbeta primers characterized the PCR. Sequenced by immunoSEQ multiplex PCR; TCRdb stores in-frame clones only, minus some. The table has 150,000 to 200,000 clones, around four fifths seen once; the top ten hold under 1.5%. V is TRBV9 and J is TRBJ2-2, with D unresolved. The receptor was isolated from a woman aged 25 to 45 in good health and CMV-seronegative. Sequencing was done on a sample of PBMCs. CDR3 sequence (DNA): TGTGCCAGCAGCGTAGTGAGGACCGGGGAGCTGTTTTTT. Translation gives CASSVVRTGELFF. Looking up the rest from reference TRBV9 and TRBJ2-2 gives the full variable domain: DSGVTQTPKHLITATGQRVTLRCSPRSGDLSVYWYQQSLDQGLQFLIQYYNGEERAKGNILERFSAQQFPDLHSELNLSSLELGDSALYFCASSVVRTGELFFGEGSRLTVL.